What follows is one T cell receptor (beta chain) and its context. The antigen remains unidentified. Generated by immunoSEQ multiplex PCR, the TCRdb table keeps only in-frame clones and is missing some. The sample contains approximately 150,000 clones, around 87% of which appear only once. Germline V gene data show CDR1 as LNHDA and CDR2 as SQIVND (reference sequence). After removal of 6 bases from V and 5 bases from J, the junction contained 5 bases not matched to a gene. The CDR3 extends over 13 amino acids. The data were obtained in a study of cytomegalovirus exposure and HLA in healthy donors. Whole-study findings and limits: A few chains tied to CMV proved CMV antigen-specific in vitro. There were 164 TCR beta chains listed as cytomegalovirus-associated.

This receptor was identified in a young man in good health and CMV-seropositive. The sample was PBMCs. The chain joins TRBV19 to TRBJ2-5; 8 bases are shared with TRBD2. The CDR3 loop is CASRGLARETQYF. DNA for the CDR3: TGTGCCAGTAGAGGACTAGCTAGGGAGACCCAGTACTTC.